The rows below give T cell receptor beta chains drawn from one sample of a study of chemoradiotherapy in HPV16-positive cancers. The method was immunoSEQ multiplex PCR; TCRdb's version includes in-frame clones alone and lacks a portion of them. The data contain 36,000 or so clones, about 82% of them singletons. This specimen was blood, taken from a patient who underwent chemoradiotherapy. Receptor source: a human donor with HPV-associated anogenital cancer. Each CDR3 is given with its conserved first and last residue. D genes are given only for firm matches. Part of the rows lack a size; the others show once, few, many or a class for expanded clones.

V gene	J gene	clone size	D gene	CDR3 protein	CDR3 DNA
TRBV15	TRBJ2-7	-	-	CATSTRDNRQVPYEQYF	TGTGCCACCAGCACACGAGATAACCGACAGGTGCCCTACGAGCAGTACTTC
TRBV6-1	TRBJ2-5	-	TRBD2	CASSELAGGGETQYF	TGTGCCAGCAGTGAATTAGCGGGGGGGGGAGAGACCCAGTACTTC
TRBV7-2	TRBJ2-7	once	-	CASSLYDSYEQYF	TGTGCCAGCAGCTTATATGACAGTTACGAGCAGTACTTC
TRBV6-5	TRBJ2-1	-	TRBD2	CASPIAGPYNEQFF	TGTGCCAGCCCAATAGCGGGGCCTTACAATGAGCAGTTCTTC
TRBV4-3	TRBJ1-2	-	-	CASSQVHLVLYGYTF	TGCGCCAGCAGCCAAGTCCATCTAGTCCTCTATGGCTACACCTTC
TRBV19	TRBJ1-1	-	-	CASSMSVTGPEAFF	TGTGCCAGTAGTATGTCCGTTACAGGGCCTGAAGCTTTCTTT
TRBV6-6	TRBJ1-1	few	-	CASSEREAFF	TGTGCCAGCAGCGAAAGAGAAGCTTTCTTT
TRBV7-9	TRBJ2-2	-	TRBD2	CASSGGRTSGGNTGELFF	TGTGCCAGCAGCGGAGGGCGGACTAGCGGGGGCAACACCGGGGAGCTGTTTTTT
TRBV5-1	TRBJ2-5	-	-	CASSFGLQPTVQETQYF	TGCGCCAGCAGCTTTGGCCTACAGCCGACAGTACAAGAGACCCAGTACTTC
TRBV5-1	TRBJ2-2	-	-	CASSPGGAAGAGELFF	TGCGCCAGCAGCCCCGGTGGCGCAGCGGGTGCCGGGGAGCTGTTTTTT
TRBV5-1	TRBJ2-3	-	TRBD2	CASSLEGTSGGPPASNTQYF	TGCGCCAGCAGCTTGGAGGGGACTAGCGGGGGACCACCAGCTTCGAATACGCAGTATTTT
TRBV9	TRBJ1-2	-	TRBD1	CASSVGGTDFYGYTF	TGTGCCAGCAGCGTAGGGGGGACAGATTTCTATGGCTACACCTTC
TRBV4-1	TRBJ1-1	-	TRBD1	CASSQAYRGRTEAFF	TGCGCCAGCAGCCAAGCTTACAGGGGTCGGACTGAAGCTTTCTTT
TRBV7-2	TRBJ1-5	few	-	CASSFAVANQPQHF	TGTGCCAGCAGCTTCGCGGTGGCTAATCAGCCCCAGCATTTT
TRBV19	TRBJ1-2	-	-	CASAVLDRGYGYTF	TGTGCCAGCGCAGTTCTGGACAGAGGCTATGGCTACACCTTC
TRBV7-9	TRBJ1-3	-	TRBD1	CASSPGTAFGNTIYF	TGTGCCAGCAGCCCGGGGACAGCCTTTGGAAACACCATATATTTT
TRBV5-1	TRBJ2-2	-	TRBD1	CASSLQGQSFETGELFF	TGCGCCAGCAGCCTCCAGGGACAGTCCTTTGAGACCGGGGAGCTGTTTTTT
TRBV5-6	TRBJ2-1	-	-	CASSGTGGGQNEQFF	TGTGCCAGCAGCGGGACTGGGGGGGGGCAGAATGAGCAGTTCTTC
TRBV7-3	TRBJ1-1	-	-	CASSSWGGPNTEAFF	TGTGCCAGCAGCTCCTGGGGAGGGCCAAACACTGAAGCTTTCTTT
TRBV7-3	TRBJ2-2	few	-	CASSLSGVGTGELFF	TGTGCCAGCAGCTTATCCGGGGTTGGTACCGGGGAGCTGTTTTTT
TRBV27	TRBJ2-1	-	TRBD2	CASSERGENEQFF	TGTGCCAGCAGCGAGCGGGGTGAAAATGAGCAGTTCTTC
TRBV30	TRBJ1-1	-	TRBD1	CAWSVWGPGTGRIGNTEAFF	TGTGCCTGGAGTGTATGGGGCCCCGGGACAGGGAGGATAGGGAACACTGAAGCTTTCTTT
TRBV5-1	TRBJ1-2	-	TRBD1	CASGPSDRAFSGYTF	TGCGCCAGCGGGCCGTCGGACAGGGCCTTTTCTGGCTACACCTTC
TRBV5-1	TRBJ1-2	few	TRBD1	CASSLGDSYGYTF	TGCGCCAGCAGCTTAGGGGACAGCTATGGCTACACCTTC
TRBV11-3	TRBJ1-1	-	-	CASSLGRGFAFF	TGTGCCAGCAGCTTAGGCAGGGGCTTCGCTTTCTTT
TRBV6-1	TRBJ1-1	few	-	CASSAPWEAFF	TGTGCCAGCAGTGCTCCCTGGGAAGCTTTCTTT
TRBV29-1	TRBJ1-2	-	-	CSVAEGEDGYTF	TGCAGCGTTGCGGAGGGCGAAGATGGCTACACCTTC
TRBV7-2	TRBJ1-2	-	TRBD1	CASSLGGQGRGYTF	TGTGCCAGCAGCTTAGGGGGACAGGGCAGGGGCTACACCTTC
TRBV29-1	TRBJ2-7	-	-	CSAEWGVEQYF	TGCAGCGCCGAGTGGGGGGTCGAGCAGTACTTC
TRBV4-1	TRBJ2-7	-	TRBD1	CASSQVETGPYEQYF	TGCGCCAGCAGCCAAGTCGAGACAGGGCCTTACGAGCAGTACTTC
TRBV5-1	TRBJ2-7	-	-	CASSYTGTPGSYEQYF	TGCGCCAGCAGCTATACCGGGACCCCCGGCTCCTACGAGCAGTACTTC
TRBV11-2	TRBJ2-7	-	-	CASSFNRYEQYF	TGTGCCAGCAGCTTCAACCGCTACGAGCAGTACTTC
TRBV20-1	TRBJ1-1	-	-	CSARVTAEAFF	TGCAGTGCTAGAGTCACGGCTGAAGCTTTCTTT
TRBV29-1	TRBJ2-5	few	-	CSVELRGETQYF	TGCAGCGTTGAACTGCGCGGGGAGACCCAGTACTTC
TRBV9	TRBJ2-5	-	TRBD1	CASSARDRGKETQYF	TGTGCCAGCAGCGCACGGGACAGGGGTAAAGAGACCCAGTACTTC
TRBV6-1	TRBJ2-1	-	TRBD2	CASAASGLYNEQFF	TGTGCCAGCGCGGCTAGCGGCCTTTACAATGAGCAGTTCTTC
TRBV27	TRBJ1-2	-	TRBD1	CASSHRGQGYGYTF	TGTGCCAGCAGCCACAGGGGGCAGGGCTATGGCTACACCTTC
TRBV7-3	TRBJ1-1	-	-	CASSLKSDTEAFF	TGTGCCAGCAGCTTAAAGTCAGACACTGAAGCTTTCTTT
TRBV6-5	TRBJ1-2	-	TRBD1	CASSYSRDRGFYGYTF	TGTGCCAGCAGTTACTCGAGGGACAGGGGGTTCTATGGCTACACCTTC
TRBV7-9	TRBJ1-1	-	-	CASQIGNTEAFF	TGTGCCAGCCAGATAGGGAACACTGAAGCTTTCTTT
TRBV7-6	TRBJ1-5	once	-	CASSFGGDQPQHF	TGTGCCAGCAGCTTCGGAGGTGATCAGCCCCAGCATTTT
TRBV11-2	TRBJ2-1	-	-	CASSHGQGLYNEQFF	TGTGCCAGCAGCCATGGGCAGGGGTTATACAATGAGCAGTTCTTC
TRBV5-1	TRBJ2-3	-	-	CASSLGGSGDTQYF	TGCGCCAGCAGCTTGGGTGGAAGTGGAGATACGCAGTATTTT
TRBV14	TRBJ2-7	few	-	CASSPGVIRSDEQYF	TGTGCCAGCAGCCCGGGGGTAATCCGCTCCGACGAGCAGTACTTC
TRBV4-1	TRBJ1-2	-	TRBD1	CASSQVGQGRGYTF	TGCGCCAGCAGCCAAGTGGGACAGGGGAGAGGCTACACCTTC
TRBV6-5	TRBJ2-1	-	-	CASSGGTGSYNEQFF	TGTGCCAGCAGCGGCGGGACGGGAAGTTACAATGAGCAGTTCTTC